The entry that follows covers one T cell receptor (beta chain) sequence. This specimen comes from a study of blood T cell repertoires in COVID-19. The wider study: Acute-phase and convalescent COVID-19 samples originated in the United States, Italy and Spain.

Assay: immunoSEQ multiplex PCR; the TCRdb copy retains only in-frame clones and omits some. The table includes some 160,000 clones, about four fifths detected once. CDR1 is SGHAT and CDR2 is FQNNGV in the germline V gene. CDR3 length: 17 residues. Trimming removed 5 bases from V and 0 bases from J, with 19 bases in between. The clonotype comes from a woman aged 60-75 years who had recovered from COVID-19. What was sequenced was PBMCs or T cells enriched from blood (not recorded which). The genes are TRBV11-2 and TRBJ1-1; weak D call: TRBD1 (5 bases). The CDR3 DNA reads as TGTGCCAGCAGCCTCTTAACGGCGGGACTGATGAACACTGAAGCTTTCTTT. This sequence encodes CASSLLTAGLMNTEAFF.